What follows is one T cell receptor (beta chain) and its context. Researchers grouped second doses given at about 4 or about 12 weeks into one pool. This record comes from a study of T cell responses to AZD1222 COVID-19 vaccine. The length of the CDR3 is 16 residues. Germline assignment: CDR1 SGHTA and CDR2 FQGTGA. V lost 1 base, J lost 6 bases, and 9 bases stayed unmatched. Repertoires were generated with immunoSEQ multiplex PCR, while TCRdb's copy carries only in-frame clones and drops some. This table has roughly 110,000 clones, approximately 90% appearing once. The chain carries TRBV7-3 and TRBJ1-1; TRBD1 agrees at 9 bases. The receptor comes from an adult who received the AZD1222 COVID-19 vaccine. This specimen consisted of peripheral blood, obtained 28 days after the second AZD1222 dose. CDR3 DNA sequence: TGTGCCAGCAGCTTAATAGGGGGACAGGGATCCGCTGAAGCTTTCTTT. Its translation: CASSLIGGQGSAEAFF.